These T cell receptor beta chains were read from a single sample in a study of OX40 agonist ivuxolimab in advanced cancers. Clones were sequenced by immunoSEQ multiplex PCR, and TCRdb holds only the in-frame ones, with some missing. The data contain 60,000 to 85,000 clones, about 82% of them seen just once; the ten biggest clones take up around 2%. Sequences were derived from CD4+ or CD8+ T cells sorted from blood, sampled in a trial of the OX40 agonist ivuxolimab. These receptors originate from an adult with an advanced solid tumor such as melanoma, head and neck, liver or kidney cancer. Each CDR3 is given without its conserved first and last residue. Fields, in order: clone size, J gene, V gene, CDR3 protein. The size of a clone is reported for some rows only, either as once, few or many, or as a class for expanded clones.

clone_size: NA
j_call: TRBJ1-2
v_call: TRBV5-1
cdr3_aa: ASSPIGLVEGYT

clone_size: NA
j_call: TRBJ1-1
v_call: TRBV4-2
cdr3_aa: ASSQVDGGMTEAF

clone_size: once
j_call: TRBJ2-2
v_call: TRBV9
cdr3_aa: ASSVGRVDTGELF

clone_size: NA
j_call: TRBJ2-2
v_call: TRBV6-5
cdr3_aa: ASSYTFNTGELF

clone_size: NA
j_call: TRBJ1-5
v_call: TRBV6-5
cdr3_aa: ASNPTRTGNQPQH

clone_size: NA
j_call: TRBJ2-5
v_call: TRBV7-2
cdr3_aa: ASSLARLAGQETQY

clone_size: NA
j_call: TRBJ2-1
v_call: TRBV5-1
cdr3_aa: ASSLASELEQF

clone_size: NA
j_call: TRBJ2-7
v_call: TRBV11-2
cdr3_aa: ASSLGFLGSGALGEQY

clone_size: NA
j_call: TRBJ2-5
v_call: TRBV5-1
cdr3_aa: ASSLGDSRAETQY

clone_size: NA
j_call: TRBJ1-2
v_call: TRBV30
cdr3_aa: AAGRGYT

clone_size: NA
j_call: TRBJ2-7
v_call: TRBV25-1
cdr3_aa: ASTPALAGEAYEQY

clone_size: NA
j_call: TRBJ2-7
v_call: TRBV7-2
cdr3_aa: ASSPYYEQY

clone_size: NA
j_call: TRBJ2-5
v_call: TRBV7-6
cdr3_aa: ASSPPQVAGVGTQY

clone_size: NA
j_call: TRBJ1-3
v_call: TRBV7-2
cdr3_aa: ASSLVGDRSSGNTIY

clone_size: NA
j_call: TRBJ2-5
v_call: TRBV7-3
cdr3_aa: ASSLTNQETQY

clone_size: NA
j_call: TRBJ2-3
v_call: TRBV16
cdr3_aa: ASSPGQADTQY

clone_size: NA
j_call: TRBJ2-7
v_call: TRBV18
cdr3_aa: ASSSGLAGGSYEQY

clone_size: NA
j_call: TRBJ2-5
v_call: TRBV5-1
cdr3_aa: ASSYLAGVPETQY

clone_size: NA
j_call: TRBJ1-4
v_call: TRBV7-6
cdr3_aa: ASSLGTGSRTNEKLF

clone_size: NA
j_call: TRBJ2-5
v_call: TRBV7-2
cdr3_aa: ASSLARNVPSGRMETQY

clone_size: NA
j_call: TRBJ1-5
v_call: TRBV5-5
cdr3_aa: ASSDGQVNQPQH

clone_size: NA
j_call: TRBJ2-3
v_call: TRBV20-1
cdr3_aa: SATYSGTQY

clone_size: NA
j_call: TRBJ1-3
v_call: TRBV18
cdr3_aa: ASSPGTGSSGNTIY

clone_size: NA
j_call: TRBJ2-7
v_call: TRBV5-1
cdr3_aa: ASSPHGSGRNYEQY

clone_size: NA
j_call: TRBJ2-3
v_call: TRBV6-6
cdr3_aa: ASSYRTGSTDTQY

clone_size: once
j_call: TRBJ1-1
v_call: TRBV6-1
cdr3_aa: ASSARTVNTEAF

clone_size: NA
j_call: TRBJ1-5
v_call: TRBV15
cdr3_aa: ATSRGRTGGYSNQPQH

clone_size: once
j_call: TRBJ1-5
v_call: TRBV28
cdr3_aa: ASITNHQPQH

clone_size: once
j_call: TRBJ2-2
v_call: TRBV5-1
cdr3_aa: ASGRDRGRIGELF

clone_size: NA
j_call: TRBJ1-5
v_call: TRBV12-5
cdr3_aa: ASGFLSDGTTAGQPQH

clone_size: NA
j_call: TRBJ2-5
v_call: TRBV11-3
cdr3_aa: ASSQYSRQGVTQY

clone_size: NA
j_call: TRBJ1-1
v_call: TRBV6-5
cdr3_aa: ASSYLGVRTEAF

clone_size: NA
j_call: TRBJ2-1
v_call: TRBV29-1
cdr3_aa: SVKVGVSPYNEQF

clone_size: NA
j_call: TRBJ2-2
v_call: TRBV4-3
cdr3_aa: ASSQGGTGELF

clone_size: few
j_call: TRBJ2-1
v_call: TRBV19
cdr3_aa: ASSRTGGFDEQF

clone_size: NA
j_call: TRBJ2-2
v_call: TRBV7-3
cdr3_aa: ASSYQIAGELF

clone_size: NA
j_call: TRBJ1-6
v_call: TRBV19
cdr3_aa: ASSIGGSPLH